The text below deals with one T cell receptor (beta chain). What it recognizes is unknown. Germline CDR1 is SGHRS and CDR2 is YFSETQ. The CDR3 sequence is 16 residues long. With 0 bases clipped from V and 4 bases from J, the junction kept 4 bases outside the gene matches. Clones were sequenced by immunoSEQ multiplex PCR, and TCRdb holds only the in-frame ones, with some missing. The data hold around 150,000 clones, with approximately 90% observed a single time. These data are taken from a study of T cell responses to AZD1222 COVID-19 vaccine. Points from the study as a whole: Spike was spanned by vaccine-associated CD4 TCRs, which were dominant at 160-218 and 743-854.

The chain combines TRBV5-1 with TRBJ2-2, with TRBD2 matching over 9 bases. The TCR originated in an adult in good health. The sequenced sample was peripheral blood, obtained on day 0 of AZD1222 vaccination. This CDR3 reads CASSLDGSGSTGELFF. Here the CDR3 DNA reads TGCGCCAGCAGCTTGGATGGTAGCGGGAGCACCGGGGAGCTGTTTTTT.